Presented here are 14 T cell receptor beta chains from one specimen sequenced in a study of OX40 agonist ivuxolimab in advanced cancers. Sequencing was performed with immunoSEQ multiplex PCR; in TCRdb, only in-frame clones are kept and a portion is missing. The sample lists 60,000 to 100,000 clones, 85% to 95% occurring once. This material consisted of CD4+ or CD8+ T cells sorted from blood, taken in a trial of the OX40 agonist ivuxolimab. The receptor source for this set is an adult with an advanced solid tumor such as melanoma, head and neck, liver or kidney cancer.

This clone was seen just once. V is TRBV6-5 and J is TRBJ2-1, with D possibly TRBD2 on 7 matching bases. Germline V CDR1 and CDR2: MNHEY, SVGAGI. V lost 4 bases, J lost 6 bases, and 19 bases lay in between. There are 16 residues in the CDR3. For the CDR3, the DNA is TGTGCCAGCAGTTCGGGGGGCTCGCCCCTTGGCAATGAGCAGTTCTTC. Translating gives CASSSGGSPLGNEQFF.

CDR3 in DNA: TGTGCCAGCAGCTTAGTCCTTGGGGCAGTCAATCAGCCCCAGCATTTT. Its protein is CASSLVLGAVNQPQHF. The chain uses TRBV7-8 and TRBJ1-5; D possibly corresponds to TRBD1 (5 bases). The V and J ends lost 1 base and 3 bases respectively, with 13 bases between them. This CDR3 region has 16 residues. Germline V gene sequence: CDR1 SGHVS, CDR2 FQNEAQ.

The chain uses TRBV4-3 and TRBJ1-1; D perhaps matches TRBD1 (5 bases). The CDR3 is 17 residues long. CDR1 and CDR2 (germline): LGHNA, YSLEER. Deletions cut 0 bases from V and 1 base from J, with 15 bases between. The CDR3 is CASSQDGVGGENTEAFF. CDR3 nucleotides: TGCGCCAGCAGCCAAGATGGGGTCGGGGGGGAGAACACTGAAGCTTTCTTT.

In nucleotides, the CDR3 is TGTGCCAGCTCACCGCCAGGAGGGGGCTACACCTTC. This encodes CASSPPGGGYTF. This chain joins TRBV18 and TRBJ1-2, with D unclear. The CDR3 is made up of 12 amino acids. Germline-derived CDR1 and CDR2 are KGHSH and LQKENI. Trimming stripped 3 bases from V and 8 bases from J, with 10 bases between.

This chain links TRBV7-9 with TRBJ2-7; TRBD1 aligns across 7 bases. CDR1 and CDR2 (germline): SEHNR, FQNEAQ (reference sequence). J was trimmed by 2 bases and V by 4 bases; bases with no gene match: 2. The CDR3 totals 13 residues. This CDR3 reads CASSSTGAYEQYF. The CDR3 DNA follows: TGTGCCAGCAGCTCAACAGGGGCCTACGAGCAGTACTTC.

The chain joins TRBV7-9 to TRBJ1-1; D is unclear. The CDR3 totals 12 residues. The germline gives CDR1 SEHNR, CDR2 FQNEAQ (reference sequence). Trimming stripped 8 bases from V and 0 bases from J, with 7 bases between. The CDR3: CASDWLNTEAFF. The CDR3 DNA follows: TGTGCCAGCGATTGGTTGAACACTGAAGCTTTCTTT.

The rearrangement uses TRBV29-1 and TRBJ1-2; maybe TRBD1 (5 bases). The V end lost 4 bases, the J end lost 0 bases, and 12 bases lay between the germline ends. From germline, CDR1 is SQVTM and CDR2 ANQGSEA. CDR3 length equals 14 residues. The CDR3 DNA follows: TGCAGCGTTGTCGTGGGACTGACTAACTATGGCTACACCTTC. This codes for CSVVVGLTNYGYTF. The full variable domain, with the rest looked up from reference TRBV29-1 and TRBJ1-2, is SAVISQKPSRDICQRGTSLTIQCQVDSQVTMMFWYRQQPGQSLTLIATANQGSEATYESGFVIDKFPISRPNLTFSTLTVSNMSPEDSSIYLCSVVVGLTNYGYTFGSGTRLTVV.

The rearrangement joins TRBV4-3 to TRBJ2-3, with TRBD2 identical over 13 bases. Looked up from germline, CDR1 is LGHNA and CDR2 is YSLEER. This CDR3 has 18 residues. The ends lost 5 bases at V and 5 bases at J; junction bases unmatched: 13. The CDR3 protein is CASSSNPGLAGVGDTQYF. Written as DNA, the CDR3 is TGCGCCAGCAGCTCTAATCCCGGACTAGCGGGGGTGGGAGATACGCAGTATTTT.

The chain combines TRBV4-1 with TRBJ1-1; D is possibly TRBD1 (5 bases). Germline CDR1 MGHRA, CDR2 YSYEKL. V was clipped by 0 bases and J by 11 bases, with 13 bases between them. CDR3 length: 13 amino acids. CDR3 loop: CASSQDLLWGAFF. The CDR3 bases are TGCGCCAGCAGCCAAGATCTTTTGTGGGGGGCTTTCTTT.

The V gene is TRBV7-9, the J gene TRBJ2-2; weak D call: TRBD1 (6 bases). This CDR3 is built from 16 residues. Deletions cut 5 bases from V and 7 bases from J, with 20 bases between. Germline V gives CDR1 SEHNR, CDR2 FQNEAQ (reference sequence). The CDR3 loop reads CASSPNTRGASGELFF. CDR3 DNA sequence: TGTGCCAGCAGCCCAAATACCAGGGGCGCAAGCGGGGAGCTGTTTTTT.

The V gene is TRBV10-2, the J gene TRBJ1-5; D remains unclear. Germline CDR1 WSHSY, CDR2 SAAADI. There are 15 residues in the CDR3. V was cut by 5 bases and J by 2 bases, with 13 bases left in between. CDR3 bases: TGCGCCAGCAGTTCCACATCGGGCGGCAATCAGCCCCAGCATTTT. Translated: CASSSTSGGNQPQHF.

This chain links TRBV4-2 with TRBJ1-2, with 9 nucleotides matching TRBD1. The ends lost 0 bases at V and 8 bases at J; junction bases unmatched: 10. Germline assignment: CDR1 LGHNA and CDR2 YNFKEQ. The CDR3 totals 16 residues. This chain's CDR3 is CASSQDRGTGSSGYTF. The CDR3, as DNA: TGTGCCAGCAGCCAAGATAGGGGGACAGGGTCCTCGGGCTACACCTTC.

The rearrangement joins TRBV6-5 to TRBJ2-1; D not resolved. This CDR3 spans 13 amino acids. The V gene lost 6 bases and the J gene lost 7 bases, with 13 bases spanning the gap. The germline V gene has CDR1 MNHEY and CDR2 SVGAGI. The CDR3 loop is CASSLTWGNEQFF. In nucleotides, the CDR3 is TGTGCCAGCAGCCTTACGTGGGGAAATGAGCAGTTCTTC.

This chain connects TRBV7-3 to TRBJ1-2; D ambiguous. Between the trimmed V and J ends, which lost 2 bases and 1 base, there was a span of 11 bases. The CDR3 loop spans 15 amino acids. CDR1 SGHTA and CDR2 FQGTGA come from the germline V gene. CDR3 DNA: TGTGCCAGCAGCTTATCCGGTGTGTTTAACTATGGCTACACCTTC. Amino acid sequence: CASSLSGVFNYGYTF.